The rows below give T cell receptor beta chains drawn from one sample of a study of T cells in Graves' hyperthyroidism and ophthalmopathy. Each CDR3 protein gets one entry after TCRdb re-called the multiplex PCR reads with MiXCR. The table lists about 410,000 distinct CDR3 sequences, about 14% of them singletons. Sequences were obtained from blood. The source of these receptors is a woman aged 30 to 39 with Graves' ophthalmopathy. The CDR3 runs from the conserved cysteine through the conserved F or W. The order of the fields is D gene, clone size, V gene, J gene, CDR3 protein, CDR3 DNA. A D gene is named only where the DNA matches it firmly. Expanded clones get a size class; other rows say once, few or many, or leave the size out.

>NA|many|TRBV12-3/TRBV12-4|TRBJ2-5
CASSLALQGGLETQYF
TGTGCCAGCAGTTTAGCGCTTCAGGGGGGCCTAGAGACCCAGTACTTC
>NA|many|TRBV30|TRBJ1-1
CAGLKGVTEAFF
TGTGCCGGCCTTAAAGGGGTCACTGAAGCTTTCTTT
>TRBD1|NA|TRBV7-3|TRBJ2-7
CASSLNGQGYEQYF
TGTGCCAGCAGCTTAAACGGACAGGGGTACGAGCAGTACTTC
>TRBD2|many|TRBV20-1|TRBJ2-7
CSARDPASGGAPGGQYF
TGCAGTGCTAGAGACCCTGCTAGCGGGGGGGCTCCAGGGGGGCAGTACTTC
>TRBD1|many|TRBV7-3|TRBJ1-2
CASSLRGGQGALVYGYTF
TGTGCCAGCAGCTTAAGAGGCGGTCAGGGGGCGTTGGTCTATGGCTACACCTTC
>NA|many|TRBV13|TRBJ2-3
CASSSGLTPDTQYF
TGTGCCAGCAGCTCCGGACTCACTCCAGATACGCAGTATTTT
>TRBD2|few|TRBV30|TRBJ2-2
CAWRLAGGPGELFF
TGTGCCTGGAGACTAGCGGGGGGGCCCGGGGAGCTGTTTTTT
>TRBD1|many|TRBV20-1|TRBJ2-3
CSVAPGTGTTDTQYF
TGCAGTGTAGCCCCCGGGACAGGGACCACAGATACGCAGTATTTT
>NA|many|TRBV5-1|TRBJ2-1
CASSSTPGQQFF
TGCGCCAGCAGCTCGACCCCGGGACAGCAGTTCTTC
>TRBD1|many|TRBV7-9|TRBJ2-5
CASSTISTGDQYF
TGTGCCAGCAGCACGATTTCGACAGGGGACCAGTACTTC
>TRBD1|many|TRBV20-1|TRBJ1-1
CSARDITGGYTEAFF
TGCAGTGCTAGAGATATTACAGGGGGGTACACTGAAGCTTTCTTT
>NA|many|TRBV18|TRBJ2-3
CASSPDYSTDTQYF
TGTGCCAGCTCACCGGACTATAGCACAGATACGCAGTATTTT
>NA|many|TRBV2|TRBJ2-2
CASSVGVGELFF
TGTGCCAGCAGTGTCGGGGTCGGGGAGCTGTTTTTT
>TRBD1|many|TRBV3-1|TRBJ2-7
CASSQDSLSWDRISYEQYF
TGTGCCAGCAGCCAAGACAGTCTTTCATGGGACAGAATAAGTTACGAGCAGTACTTC
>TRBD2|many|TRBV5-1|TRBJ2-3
CASSPGSWTSGGARTDTQYF
TGCGCCAGCAGCCCAGGAAGTTGGACTAGCGGGGGGGCCCGCACAGATACGCAGTATTTT
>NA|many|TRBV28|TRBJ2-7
CASSFKGSFYEQYF
TGTGCCAGCAGTTTCAAGGGATCCTTCTACGAGCAGTACTTC
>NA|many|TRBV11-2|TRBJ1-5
CASSLDRGSQPQHF
TGTGCCAGCAGCTTAGATAGGGGAAGTCAGCCCCAGCATTTT
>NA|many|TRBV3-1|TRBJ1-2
CASSQRSGGGYTF
TGTGCCAGCAGCCAACGTTCGGGAGGTGGCTACACCTTC
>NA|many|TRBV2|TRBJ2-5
CASLRQGGETQYF
TGTGCCAGCTTGAGACAGGGAGGAGAGACCCAGTACTTC
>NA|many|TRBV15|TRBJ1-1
CATRRGANTEAFF
TGTGCCACCAGACGGGGAGCGAACACTGAAGCTTTCTTT
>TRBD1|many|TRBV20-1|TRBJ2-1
CSANAPDRGSYNEQFF
TGCAGTGCTAACGCCCCCGACAGGGGATCCTACAATGAGCAGTTCTTC
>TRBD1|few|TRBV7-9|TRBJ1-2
CASSTDREENYGYTF
TGTGCCAGCAGCACCGACAGGGAAGAAAACTATGGCTACACCTTC
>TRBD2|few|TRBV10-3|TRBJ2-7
CATLAGAYEQYF
TGTGCCACACTAGCGGGGGCCTACGAGCAGTACTTC
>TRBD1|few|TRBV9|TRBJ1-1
CASGQGGRQTEAFF
TGTGCCAGCGGACAGGGGGGGCGACAGACTGAAGCTTTCTTT
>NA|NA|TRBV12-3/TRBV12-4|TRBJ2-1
CASRGEWDNEQFF
TGTGCCAGCCGGGGAGAGTGGGACAATGAGCAGTTCTTC